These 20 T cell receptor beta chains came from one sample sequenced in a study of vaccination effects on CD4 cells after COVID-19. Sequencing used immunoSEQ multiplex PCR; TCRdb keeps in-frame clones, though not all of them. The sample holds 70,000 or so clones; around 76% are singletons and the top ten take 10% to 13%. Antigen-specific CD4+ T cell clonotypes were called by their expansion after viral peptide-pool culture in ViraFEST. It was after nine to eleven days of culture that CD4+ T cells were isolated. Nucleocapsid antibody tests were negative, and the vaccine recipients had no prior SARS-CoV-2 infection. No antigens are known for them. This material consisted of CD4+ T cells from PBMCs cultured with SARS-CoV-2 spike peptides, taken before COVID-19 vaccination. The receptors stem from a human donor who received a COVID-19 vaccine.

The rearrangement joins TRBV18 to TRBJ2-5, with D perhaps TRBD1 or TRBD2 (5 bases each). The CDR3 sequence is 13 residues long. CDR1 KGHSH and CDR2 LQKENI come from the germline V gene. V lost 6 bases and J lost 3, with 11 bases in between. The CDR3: CASSRDVKETQYF. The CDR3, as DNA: TGTGCCAGCTCTAGGGACGTAAAAGAGACCCAGTACTTC.

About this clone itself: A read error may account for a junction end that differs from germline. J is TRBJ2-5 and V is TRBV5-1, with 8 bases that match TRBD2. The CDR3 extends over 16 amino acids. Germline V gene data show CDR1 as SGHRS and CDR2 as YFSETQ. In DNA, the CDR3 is TGCGCCAGCAGATTGGGCGGAACTAGCGGTCTTTTGACCCAGTACTTC. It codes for CASRLGGTSGLLTQYF.

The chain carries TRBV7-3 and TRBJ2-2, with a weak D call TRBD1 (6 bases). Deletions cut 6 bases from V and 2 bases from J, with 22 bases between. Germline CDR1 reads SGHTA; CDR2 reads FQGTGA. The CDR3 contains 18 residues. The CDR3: CASSQYLTDRYNTGELFF. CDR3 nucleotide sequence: TGTGCCAGCAGTCAATACCTAACGGACAGATATAACACCGGGGAGCTGTTTTTT.

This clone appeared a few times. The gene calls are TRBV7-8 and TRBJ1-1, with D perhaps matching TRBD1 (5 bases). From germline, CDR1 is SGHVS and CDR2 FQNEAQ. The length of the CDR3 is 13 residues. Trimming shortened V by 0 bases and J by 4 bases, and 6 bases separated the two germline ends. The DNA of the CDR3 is TGTGCCAGCAGCTTAGCGGGGGTCACTGAAGCTTTCTTT. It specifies CASSLAGVTEAFF.

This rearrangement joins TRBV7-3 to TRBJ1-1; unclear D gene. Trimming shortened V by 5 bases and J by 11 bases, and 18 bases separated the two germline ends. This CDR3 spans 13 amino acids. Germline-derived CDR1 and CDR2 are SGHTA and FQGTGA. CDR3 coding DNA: TGTGCCAGCAGCCCCTATACGGGAGGCGCGGCTTTCTTT. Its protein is CASSPYTGGAAFF.

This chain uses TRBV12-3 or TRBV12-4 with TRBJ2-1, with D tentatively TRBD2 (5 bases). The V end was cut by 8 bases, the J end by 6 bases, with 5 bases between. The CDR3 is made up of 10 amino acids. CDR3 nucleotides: TGTGCCAGCGGAGGCAATGAGCAGTTCTTC. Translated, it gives CASGGNEQFF.

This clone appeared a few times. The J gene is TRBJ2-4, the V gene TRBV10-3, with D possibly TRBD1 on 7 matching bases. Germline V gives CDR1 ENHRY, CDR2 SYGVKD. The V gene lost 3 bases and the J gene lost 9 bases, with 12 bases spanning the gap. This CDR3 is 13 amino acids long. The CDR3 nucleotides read TGTGCCATCAGTGACAGGGGGGTGGGCATTCAGTACTTC. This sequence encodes CAISDRGVGIQYF.

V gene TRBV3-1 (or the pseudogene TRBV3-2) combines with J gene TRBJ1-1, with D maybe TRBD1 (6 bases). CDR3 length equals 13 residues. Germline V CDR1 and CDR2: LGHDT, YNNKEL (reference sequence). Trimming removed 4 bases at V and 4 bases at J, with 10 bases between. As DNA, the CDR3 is TGTGCCAGCAGCCCCATAGGGGGCACTGAAGCTTTCTTT. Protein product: CASSPIGGTEAFF.

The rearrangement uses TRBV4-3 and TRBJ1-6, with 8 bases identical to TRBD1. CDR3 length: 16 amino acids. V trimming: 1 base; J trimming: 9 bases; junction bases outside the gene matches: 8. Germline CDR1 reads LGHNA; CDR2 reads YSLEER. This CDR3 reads CASSQAGTGSGSPLHF. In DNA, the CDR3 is TGCGCCAGCAGCCAAGCCGGGACAGGTTCAGGTTCACCCCTCCACTTT.

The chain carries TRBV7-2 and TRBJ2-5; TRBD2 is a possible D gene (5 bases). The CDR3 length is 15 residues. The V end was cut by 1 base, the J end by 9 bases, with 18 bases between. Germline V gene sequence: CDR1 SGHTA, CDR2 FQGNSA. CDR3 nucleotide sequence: TGTGCCAGCAGCTTAGATAGGACTCCCGGTCGGTCCCAGTACTTC. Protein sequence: CASSLDRTPGRSQYF. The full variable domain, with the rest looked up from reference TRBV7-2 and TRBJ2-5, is GAGVSQSPSNKVTEKGKDVELRCDPISGHTALYWYRQSLGQGLEFLIYFQGNSAPDKSGLPSDRFSAERTGGSVSTLTIQRTQQEDSAVYLCASSLDRTPGRSQYFGPGTRLLVL.

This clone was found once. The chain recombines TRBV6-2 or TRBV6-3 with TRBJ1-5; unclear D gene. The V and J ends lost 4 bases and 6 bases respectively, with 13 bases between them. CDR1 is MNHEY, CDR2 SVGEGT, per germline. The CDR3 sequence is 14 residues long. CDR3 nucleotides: TGTGCCAGCAGTTCTCCACCATTCGGTCAGCCCCAGCATTTT. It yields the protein CASSSPPFGQPQHF.

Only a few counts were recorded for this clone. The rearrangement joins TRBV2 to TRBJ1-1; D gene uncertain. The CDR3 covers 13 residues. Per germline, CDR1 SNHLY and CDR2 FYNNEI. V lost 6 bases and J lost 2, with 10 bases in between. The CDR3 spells CASRYNVNTEAFF. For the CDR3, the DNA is TGTGCCAGCAGATATAATGTTAACACTGAAGCTTTCTTT.

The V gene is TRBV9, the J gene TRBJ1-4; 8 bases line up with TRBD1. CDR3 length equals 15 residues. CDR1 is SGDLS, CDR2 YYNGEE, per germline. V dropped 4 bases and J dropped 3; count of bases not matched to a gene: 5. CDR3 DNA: TGTGCCAGCAGCCTCCAGGGGGCACCTAATGAAAAACTGTTTTTT. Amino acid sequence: CASSLQGAPNEKLFF.

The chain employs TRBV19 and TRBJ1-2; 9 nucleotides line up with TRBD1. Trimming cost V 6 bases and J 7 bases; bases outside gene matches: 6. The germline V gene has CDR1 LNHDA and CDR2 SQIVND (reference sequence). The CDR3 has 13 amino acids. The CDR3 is CASRSTGGSGYTF. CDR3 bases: TGTGCCAGTAGGAGCACAGGGGGCTCTGGCTACACCTTC.

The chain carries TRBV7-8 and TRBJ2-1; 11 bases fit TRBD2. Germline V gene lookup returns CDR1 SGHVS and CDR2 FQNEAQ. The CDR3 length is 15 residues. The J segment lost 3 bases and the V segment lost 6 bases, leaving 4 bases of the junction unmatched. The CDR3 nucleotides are TGTGCCAGCAGGAATAGCGGGGGGGGCTACAATGAGCAGTTCTTC. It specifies CASRNSGGGYNEQFF.

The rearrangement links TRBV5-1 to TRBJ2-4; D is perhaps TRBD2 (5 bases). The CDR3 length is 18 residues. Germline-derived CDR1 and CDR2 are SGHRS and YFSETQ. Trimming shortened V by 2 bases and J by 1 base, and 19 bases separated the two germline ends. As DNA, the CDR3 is TGCGCCAGCAGCTTTATTCGGGATTCGTCGCTGGCCAAAAACATTCAGTACTTC. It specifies CASSFIRDSSLAKNIQYF.

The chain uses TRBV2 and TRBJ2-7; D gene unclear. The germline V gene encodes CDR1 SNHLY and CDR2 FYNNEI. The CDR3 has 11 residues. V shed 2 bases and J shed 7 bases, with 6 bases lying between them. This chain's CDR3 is CASSELGEQYV. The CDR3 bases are TGTGCCAGCAGTGAACTCGGGGAGCAGTACGTC.

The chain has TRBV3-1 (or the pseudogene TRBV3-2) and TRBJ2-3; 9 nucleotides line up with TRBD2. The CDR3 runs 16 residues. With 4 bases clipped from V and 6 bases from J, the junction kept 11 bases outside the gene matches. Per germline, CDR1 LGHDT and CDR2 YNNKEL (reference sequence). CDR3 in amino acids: CASSPRTSGGYDTQYF. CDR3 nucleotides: TGTGCCAGCAGCCCGCGCACGAGCGGGGGGTACGATACGCAGTATTTT.

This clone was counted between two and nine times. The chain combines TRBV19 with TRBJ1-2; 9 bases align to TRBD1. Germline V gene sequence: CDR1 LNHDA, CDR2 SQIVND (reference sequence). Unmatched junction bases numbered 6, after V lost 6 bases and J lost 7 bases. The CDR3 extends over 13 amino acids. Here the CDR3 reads CASSRQGVSGYTF. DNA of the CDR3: TGTGCCAGTAGCCGACAGGGGGTTTCTGGCTACACCTTC. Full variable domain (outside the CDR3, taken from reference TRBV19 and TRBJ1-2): DGGITQSPKYLFRKEGQNVTLSCEQNLNHDAMYWYRQDPGQGLRLIYYSQIVNDFQKGDIAEGYSVSREKKESFPLTVTSAQKNPTAFYLCASSRQGVSGYTFGSGTRLTVV.

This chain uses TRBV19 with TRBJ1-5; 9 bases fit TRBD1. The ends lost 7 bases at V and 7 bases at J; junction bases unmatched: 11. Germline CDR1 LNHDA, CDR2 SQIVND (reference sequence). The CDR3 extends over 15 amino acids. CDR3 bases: TGTGCCAGTATTCCAAAGGGACAGGGCTGGCAGCCCCAGCATTTT. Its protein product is CASIPKGQGWQPQHF.